This TCR beta chain was identified during a study of CD8+CD57+ T cells in acquired aplastic anemia. Regarding the study as a whole: Patients and controls had in common 25 to 35 CD8+ CDR3 sequences.

The V gene's germline CDR1 is KGHDR and CDR2 SFDVKD. This CDR3 is 13 amino acids long. V lost 5 bases and J lost 2; bases outside the gene matches: 2. Genomic DNA provided the template from which TCR beta VDJ and CDR3 profiles were obtained. TCRdb called the reads again in MiXCR, with one record for every CDR3 protein. The table includes approximately 99,000 distinct CDR3 sequences, around 50% detected once. This clonotype came up many times. Its antigen is as yet unknown. The sequencing sample was made of sorted CD4+, CD8+, or CD8+CD57+ T cells (not recorded which) from PBMCs. The chain couples TRBV24-1 to TRBJ2-7; TRBD1 agrees at 7 bases. The origin of this receptor is a human donor in good health, serving as a control. CDR3 in amino acids: CATSATGAYEQYF. In nucleotides, the CDR3 is TGTGCCACCAGTGCAACAGGGGCCTACGAGCAGTACTTC.